These 19 T cell receptor beta chains originate from one sample sequenced in a study of T cell responses to AZD1222 COVID-19 vaccine. Libraries were prepared by immunoSEQ multiplex PCR; TCRdb keeps only in-frame clonotypes and omits some of them. This table has approximately 44,000 clones, over 70% appearing once. Here the sequenced sample was peripheral blood, taken on day 0 of AZD1222 vaccination. Source of these receptors: an adult in good health.

The J gene is TRBJ1-2, the V gene TRBV24-1, with TRBD1 identical over 7 bases. From germline, CDR1 is KGHDR and CDR2 SFDVKD. With 3 bases clipped from V and 8 bases from J, the junction kept 8 bases outside the gene matches. This CDR3 has 14 residues. CDR3 in amino acids: CATSDPQDRVGYTF. In DNA, the CDR3 is TGTGCCACCAGTGATCCTCAAGACAGGGTAGGCTACACCTTC.

The V call is TRBV3-1 (or the pseudogene TRBV3-2), the J call TRBJ2-7; 9 bases map to TRBD1. V lost 4 bases, J lost 6 bases, and 10 bases stayed unmatched. Germline CDR1 LGHDT, CDR2 YNNKEL (reference sequence). There are 15 residues in the CDR3. CDR3 loop: CASSLPGQGLGEQYF. In nucleotides, the CDR3 is TGTGCCAGCAGCCTACCGGGACAGGGCCTCGGCGAGCAGTACTTC.

V gene TRBV7-2 combines with J gene TRBJ2-3, with TRBD1 matching over 9 bases. This CDR3 region has 14 residues. The germline gives CDR1 SGHTA, CDR2 FQGNSA. With 4 bases clipped from V and 5 bases from J, the junction kept 4 bases outside the gene matches. The CDR3 reads CASSSWTGEDTQYF. The DNA for the CDR3 is TGTGCCAGCAGCTCCTGGACAGGGGAAGATACGCAGTATTTT.

V usage is TRBV7-3 and J usage is TRBJ2-5; the match to TRBD2 covers 7 bases. Germline-derived CDR1 and CDR2 are SGHTA and FQGTGA. The CDR3 is made up of 15 amino acids. J lost 5 bases, V lost 2 bases, and 8 bases had no gene match. CDR3 nucleotides: TGTGCCAGCAGCTTAGTTGGCGGGGGTAGGGAGACCCAGTACTTC. Translating gives CASSLVGGGRETQYF.

This chain links TRBV7-2 with TRBJ2-2; D is unresolved. The CDR3 runs to 15 residues. Germline-derived CDR1 and CDR2 are SGHTA and FQGNSA. V shed 4 bases and J shed 3 bases, with 12 bases lying between them. The CDR3 region has the DNA TGTGCCAGCAGCTCGACTTGGGTGTACACCGGGGAGCTGTTTTTT. Protein: CASSSTWVYTGELFF.

This rearrangement joins TRBV6-5 to TRBJ1-5; D not certain. The CDR3 has 13 residues. The V end lost 7 bases, the J end lost 0 bases, and 7 bases lay between the germline ends. Germline V gene sequence: CDR1 MNHEY, CDR2 SVGAGI. The CDR3 region is CASKVNSNQPQHF. CDR3 sequence (DNA): TGTGCCAGCAAGGTTAATAGCAATCAGCCCCAGCATTTT.

This rearrangement joins TRBV5-6 to TRBJ2-3; possible D gene TRBD1, 5 bases. CDR3 length equals 13 residues. CDR1 SGHDT and CDR2 YYEEEE come from the germline V gene. V lost 6 bases to trimming and J lost 1 base, with 9 bases between them. The CDR3 loop is CASNLQGTDTQYF. The CDR3 DNA follows: TGTGCCAGCAACCTACAGGGCACAGATACGCAGTATTTT.

This chain links TRBV20-1 with TRBJ1-4; D not certain. Germline loops: CDR1 DFQATT, CDR2 SNEGSKA (reference sequence). V was shortened by 7 bases and J by 4 bases, with 7 bases between the two germline ends. CDR3 size: 11 residues. The CDR3 nucleotides are TGCAGTGGACAAAATAATGAAAAACTGTTTTTT. Its protein product is CSGQNNEKLFF.

The chain uses TRBV19 and TRBJ2-7, with D possibly being TRBD2 (5 bases). Trimming left V 7 bases short and J 7 bases short, with 5 bases between. CDR1 and CDR2 (germline): LNHDA, SQIVND (reference sequence). This CDR3 has 9 amino acids. The CDR3 DNA follows: TGTGCCAGTAAGCGGGAGCAGTACTTC. Its translation: CASKREQYF.

The chain employs TRBV15 and TRBJ1-6; D is unclear. The CDR3 totals 14 residues. Trimming shortened V by 5 bases and J by 0 bases, and 5 bases separated the two germline ends. Germline loops: CDR1 LNHNV, CDR2 YYDKDF (reference sequence). Here the CDR3 DNA reads TGTGCCACCAGCCGGAGCTCCTATAATTCACCCCTCCACTTT. It codes for CATSRSSYNSPLHF.

V is TRBV12-3 or TRBV12-4 and J is TRBJ1-5, with D hard to call. V lost 1 base, J lost 15 bases, and 13 bases lay in between. The CDR3 runs to 12 residues. The CDR3 sequence: CASSLGRAPPHF. In nucleotides, the CDR3 is TGTGCCAGCAGTTTAGGACGGGCGCCTCCGCATTTT.

V and J are TRBV4-2 and TRBJ1-2; TRBD1 agrees at 7 bases. The CDR3 has 15 residues. CDR1 and CDR2 from the germline V gene are LGHNA and YNFKEQ. V was pared by 3 bases and J by 4 bases, with 8 bases of the junction left unmatched. CDR3 sequence reads: CASSQRGQQSYGYTF. DNA of the CDR3: TGTGCCAGCAGCCAGAGGGGACAGCAGAGCTATGGCTACACCTTC.

The chain is built from TRBV19 and TRBJ2-1; TRBD2 matches at 7 bases. Germline V lookup: CDR1 LNHDA, CDR2 SQIVND (reference sequence). CDR3 size: 17 residues. Germline trimming cut 0 bases from V and 4 bases from J; bases unmatched to any gene: 9. Here the CDR3 DNA reads TGTGCCAGTAGTATAGATTGGGGCGGGGGACTTTACAATGAGCAGTTCTTC. As protein: CASSIDWGGGLYNEQFF.

The chain links TRBV19 to TRBJ1-2, with 7 bases lining up with TRBD1. CDR1 and CDR2 (germline): LNHDA, SQIVND (reference sequence). Losses at the gene ends were 6 bases for V and 3 bases for J; bases not matched to a gene: 4. The CDR3 is made up of 13 amino acids. CDR3 DNA sequence: TGTGCCAGTAGCGGAGGGGGCGACTATGGCTACACCTTC. Translating gives CASSGGGDYGYTF. Looking up the rest from reference TRBV19 and TRBJ1-2 gives the full variable domain: DGGITQSPKYLFRKEGQNVTLSCEQNLNHDAMYWYRQDPGQGLRLIYYSQIVNDFQKGDIAEGYSVSREKKESFPLTVTSAQKNPTAFYLCASSGGGDYGYTFGSGTRLTVV.

The CDR3 spells CASSRTRGDEAFF. The CDR3 region has the DNA TGTGCCAGCTCACGAACCCGTGGGGATGAAGCTTTCTTT. The gene calls are TRBV18 and TRBJ1-1; D unclear. The germline gives CDR1 KGHSH, CDR2 LQKENI. Between the trimmed V and J ends, which lost 4 bases and 7 bases, there was a span of 13 bases. This CDR3 is built from 13 residues.

The J gene is TRBJ2-2, the V gene TRBV5-1, with D perhaps being TRBD1 or TRBD2 (6 bases each). This CDR3 comprises 15 residues. The V and J ends lost 6 bases and 2 bases respectively, with 14 bases between them. Germline V gene lookup returns CDR1 SGHRS and CDR2 YFSETQ. The CDR3 nucleotides read TGCGCCAGCACCCTGGAGGGACATAACACCGGGGAGCTGTTTTTT. Translation: CASTLEGHNTGELFF.

This clone was seen a handful of times. The genes are TRBV7-9 and TRBJ1-3; TRBD1 is a possible D gene (5 bases). Germline V gene sequence: CDR1 SEHNR, CDR2 FQNEAQ (reference sequence). The CDR3 spans 15 residues. V was trimmed by 5 bases and J by 4 bases, leaving 15 bases between them. The CDR3 is CASSPGRAPGNTIYF. The CDR3 DNA reads TGTGCCAGCAGCCCCGGCAGGGCTCCCGGAAACACCATATATTTT.

The rearrangement joins TRBV24-1 to TRBJ1-2; the match to TRBD1 covers 9 bases. The CDR3 is made up of 17 amino acids. CDR1 and CDR2 (germline): KGHDR, SFDVKD. J was trimmed by 6 bases and V by 2 bases; bases with no gene match: 12. The DNA for the CDR3 is TGTGCCACCAGTGATTCCTATGGACAGGGGAGAGTAAATGGCTACACCTTC. This gives the protein CATSDSYGQGRVNGYTF.

The chain carries TRBV27 and TRBJ1-2; 8 positions agree with TRBD1. The CDR3 loop spans 15 amino acids. The junction had 10 bases not matched to a gene; V was cut back by 8 bases and J by 2 bases. Germline V gene lookup returns CDR1 MNHEY and CDR2 SMNVEV (reference sequence). CDR3 residues: CASPVYQGANYGYTF. CDR3 in DNA: TGTGCCAGCCCAGTTTACCAGGGGGCCAACTATGGCTACACCTTC.